The rows below give T cell receptor beta chains drawn from one sample of a study of identical twins. TCRdb re-derived calls from the 5' RACE reads in MiXCR, one entry per CDR3 protein. The data show approximately 700,000 distinct CDR3 sequences, around 5.7% seen once. Sequenced input: naive T cells sorted from blood. The receptor set was obtained from a man between 18 and 29 years old in good health. Each CDR3 is given with its conserved first and last residue. D genes are given only for firm matches. Part of the rows lack a size; the others show once, few, many or a class for expanded clones.

D,length,size,J,V,CDR3,DNA
-,12,many,TRBJ2-7,TRBV29-1,CSVRDGFYEQYF,TGCAGCGTACGGGACGGATTCTACGAGCAGTACTTC
-,11,many,TRBJ1-1,TRBV6-5,CASSYALKAFF,TGTGCCAGCAGTTACGCATTAAAAGCTTTCTTT
TRBD1,11,-,TRBJ1-2,TRBV20-1,CSSRTGGGYTF,TGCAGTTCTCGGACAGGGGGAGGCTACACCTTC
TRBD2,18,-,TRBJ2-1,TRBV19,CASSGVELSSGRGNEQFF,TGTGCCAGTAGTGGGGTGGAACTTTCTAGCGGGAGGGGTAATGAGCAGTTCTTC
TRBD2,15,many,TRBJ2-5,TRBV5-1,CASSPTSGSGKTQYF,TGCGCCAGCAGCCCGACTAGCGGGAGCGGGAAGACCCAGTACTTC
-,13,many,TRBJ2-7,TRBV7-9,CASRRGSNYEQYF,TGTGCCAGCCGACGCGGAAGTAACTACGAGCAGTACTTC
-,11,few,TRBJ2-5,TRBV20-1,CSARSTETQYF,TGCAGTGCTCGGTCCACGGAGACCCAGTACTTC
-,14,few,TRBJ2-2,TRBV10-3,CAISELTNTGELFF,TGTGCCATCAGTGAGTTGACCAACACCGGGGAGCTGTTTTTT
TRBD1,15,many,TRBJ2-5,TRBV7-8,CASSLAGQGQETQYF,TGTGCCAGCAGCTTAGCGGGACAGGGCCAAGAGACCCAGTACTTC
-,14,many,TRBJ2-6,TRBV10-3,CAITDDSGANVLTF,TGTGCCATCACAGATGACTCTGGGGCCAACGTCCTGACTTTC
-,14,-,TRBJ1-2,TRBV27,CASAVTDWGYGYTF,TGTGCCAGCGCTGTCACAGATTGGGGGTACGGCTACACCTTC
-,14,-,TRBJ2-2,TRBV2,CASSGDPLAGELFF,TGTGCCAGCAGTGGGGATCCATTAGCCGGGGAGCTGTTTTTT
-,16,many,TRBJ2-1,TRBV6-2/TRBV6-3,CASRKAPLGGRNEQFF,TGTGCCAGCAGAAAGGCCCCCCTAGGAGGGCGGAATGAGCAGTTCTTC
TRBD2,13,-,TRBJ2-3,TRBV28,CASRGGNTDTQYF,TGTGCCAGCAGGGGAGGGAACACAGATACGCAGTATTTT
TRBD1,17,many,TRBJ2-5,TRBV6-5,CASSYWGTGALQETQYF,TGTGCCAGCAGTTACTGGGGGACAGGGGCCCTCCAAGAGACCCAGTACTTC
-,13,-,TRBJ1-2,TRBV2,CASTGAERMGYTF,TGTGCCAGCACAGGGGCAGAGAGGATGGGCTACACCTTC
-,13,many,TRBJ2-1,TRBV29-1,CSVEGGVHNEQFF,TGCAGCGTTGAAGGGGGGGTCCACAATGAGCAGTTCTTC
-,18,many,TRBJ2-1,TRBV11-2,CASSLRIQGGGSYNEQFF,TGTGCCAGCAGCTTAAGGATCCAGGGCGGTGGCTCCTACAATGAGCAGTTCTTC
TRBD2,17,many,TRBJ2-3,TRBV20-1,CSASRREGPLVADTQYF,TGCAGTGCTAGTCGTCGGGAGGGCCCTCTTGTCGCAGATACGCAGTATTTT
-,17,many,TRBJ2-5,TRBV4-3,CASSPFSGRAEQETQYF,TGCGCCAGCAGCCCCTTCTCGGGGAGAGCGGAGCAAGAGACCCAGTACTTC
TRBD2,14,-,TRBJ2-3,TRBV15,CATSRGRAPDTQYF,TGTGCCACCAGCCGCGGGAGGGCCCCAGATACGCAGTATTTT
TRBD1,14,few,TRBJ1-6,TRBV6-1,CASSAGQYNSPLHF,TGTGCCAGCAGTGCGGGACAGTATAATTCACCCCTCCACTTT